This T cell receptor (beta chain) came from a study of beta chain features in type 1 diabetes. General study results and limits: VDJ junctions in type 1 diabetes patients carried more deletions and fewer insertions. When Type 1 diabetes patients were examined, their TCRB CDR3s proved moderately but significantly shorter in all four CD4+ subsets.

One heparinised draw of blood, averaging about 116 mL, came from each donor. Researchers reported sorting CD4+ naive, central memory, regulatory and stem cell-like memory cells via CD45RO/CCR7/CD25/CD127/CD95/CD27. Expressed TCRB transcripts were sequenced because the isolated RNA had all been reverse transcribed beforehand. About 3.57 million reads, on average, came from each naive, central memory and regulatory T cell sample. TCRdb's copy holds only in-frame clones and misses some; the assay was immunoSEQ multiplex PCR. The data show about 45,000 clones, with 66% seen just once and around 2.1% held by the top ten. This CDR3 has 17 amino acids. V trimming: 5 bases; J trimming: 0 bases; junction bases outside the gene matches: 8. The V gene's germline CDR1 is MDHEN and CDR2 SYDVKM. In its sample, this clone was seen a few times. The target antigen is unknown.

The chain carries TRBV28 and TRBJ1-4, with 8 positions matching TRBD1. The sequenced sample was Tregs from blood. The clonotype originates from a woman aged 18 to 35 with type 1 diabetes. The chain's CDR3 is CASSNRQGTATNEKLFF. The CDR3 bases are TGTGCCAGCAGTAATCGACAGGGGACTGCAACTAATGAAAAACTGTTTTTT.